The rows below give T cell receptor beta chains drawn from one sample of a study of blood T cell repertoires in COVID-19. Profiling relied on immunoSEQ multiplex PCR, and the TCRdb table lists in-frame clones only, not all of them. Here the sample spans 440,000 or so clones, around nine tenths being singletons. Specimen: peripheral blood. The receptors originated from a woman aged 40 to 50 with COVID-19, enrolled during active disease. Both conserved end residues are part of each CDR3. D genes are given only for firm matches. Clone size is shown for a subset of rows, as once, few, many or a class of expanded clone.

J: TRBJ1-2
D: NA
size: NA
V: TRBV5-4
CDR3: CASSSPTDNYGYTF
DNA: TGTGCCAGCAGCTCCCCGACAGACAACTATGGCTACACCTTC

J: TRBJ1-1
D: TRBD1
size: NA
V: TRBV11-2
CDR3: CASSLKPTGAGTEAFF
DNA: TGTGCCAGCAGCTTAAAGCCCACAGGGGCAGGAACTGAAGCTTTCTTT

J: TRBJ2-2
D: NA
size: NA
V: TRBV6-5
CDR3: CASKVSGNTGELFF
DNA: TGTGCCAGCAAAGTCTCCGGGAACACCGGGGAGCTGTTTTTT

J: TRBJ2-7
D: NA
size: NA
V: TRBV9
CDR3: CASGGPEQYF
DNA: TGTGCCAGCGGGGGCCCCGAGCAGTACTTC

J: TRBJ1-5
D: TRBD1
size: NA
V: TRBV18
CDR3: CASSQQGAGQPQHF
DNA: TGTGCCAGCTCACAACAGGGGGCAGGACAGCCCCAGCATTTT

J: TRBJ2-5
D: TRBD2
size: NA
V: TRBV4-3
CDR3: CASSQDTSGGQETQYF
DNA: TGCGCCAGCAGCCAAGATACTAGCGGGGGCCAAGAGACCCAGTACTTC

J: TRBJ1-1
D: NA
size: NA
V: TRBV28
CDR3: CASSLDSRWTEAFF
DNA: TGTGCCAGCAGTTTAGACTCCCGGTGGACTGAAGCTTTCTTT

J: TRBJ2-7
D: NA
size: NA
V: TRBV4-3
CDR3: CASSKSRTDSYEQYF
DNA: TGCGCCAGCAGCAAGAGCAGGACAGACTCCTACGAGCAGTACTTC

J: TRBJ1-1
D: TRBD1
size: NA
V: TRBV2
CDR3: CANTGQGYTEAFF
DNA: TGTGCCAATACGGGACAGGGGTACACTGAAGCTTTCTTT

J: TRBJ1-5
D: TRBD1
size: NA
V: TRBV2
CDR3: CASSRTGVRNQPQHF
DNA: TGTGCCAGCAGTCGGACAGGGGTCCGAAATCAGCCCCAGCATTTT

J: TRBJ1-1
D: NA
size: NA
V: TRBV7-6
CDR3: CASSPSRQVRNTEAFF
DNA: TGTGCCAGCAGCCCGAGCCGACAGGTTAGGAACACTGAAGCTTTCTTT

J: TRBJ1-6
D: TRBD1
size: NA
V: TRBV18
CDR3: CASTQSRDRYNSPLHF
DNA: TGTGCCAGCACCCAGTCCCGGGACAGGTACAATTCACCCCTCCACTTT

J: TRBJ1-4
D: NA
size: NA
V: TRBV6-2/TRBV6-3
CDR3: CASSSQTEGSEKLFF
DNA: TGTGCCAGCAGTTCCCAGACGGAGGGGAGTGAAAAACTGTTTTTT

J: TRBJ1-2
D: NA
size: NA
V: TRBV5-1
CDR3: CASSLGQGQGGYTF
DNA: TGCGCCAGCAGCTTGGGTCAGGGGCAAGGGGGCTACACCTTC

J: TRBJ2-3
D: TRBD2
size: NA
V: TRBV27
CDR3: CASSRATSGRTADTQYF
DNA: TGTGCCAGCAGTCGCGCGACTAGCGGGAGGACTGCAGATACGCAGTATTTT

J: TRBJ2-7
D: NA
size: NA
V: TRBV6-2/TRBV6-3
CDR3: CASSYPSGNGYEQYF
DNA: TGTGCCAGCAGTTACCCCTCGGGGAATGGATACGAGCAGTACTTC

J: TRBJ1-1
D: NA
size: NA
V: TRBV7-9
CDR3: CASRPEAPEAFF
DNA: TGTGCCAGCAGACCGGAGGCTCCTGAAGCTTTCTTT

J: TRBJ1-3
D: TRBD1
size: NA
V: TRBV5-1
CDR3: CASGQGSSGNTIYF
DNA: TGCGCCAGCGGACAGGGCTCCTCTGGAAACACCATATATTTT

J: TRBJ1-2
D: NA
size: NA
V: TRBV20-1
CDR3: CSASWALANYGYTF
DNA: TGCAGTGCTAGTTGGGCACTCGCTAACTATGGCTACACCTTC

J: TRBJ2-1
D: NA
size: NA
V: TRBV20-1
CDR3: CSASLSSYNEQFF
DNA: TGCAGTGCTAGTCTGAGCTCCTACAATGAGCAGTTCTTC

J: TRBJ2-3
D: TRBD2
size: once
V: TRBV7-6
CDR3: CASSPGLAIDTQYF
DNA: TGTGCCAGCAGCCCTGGACTAGCGATTGATACGCAGTATTTT

J: TRBJ2-1
D: NA
size: NA
V: TRBV19
CDR3: CASTGSPLYNEQFF
DNA: TGTGCCAGTACAGGGTCCCCTCTGTACAATGAGCAGTTCTTC

J: TRBJ2-5
D: TRBD2
size: once
V: TRBV2
CDR3: CASSRAGRGETQYF
DNA: TGTGCCAGCAGCAGAGCCGGGAGGGGAGAGACCCAGTACTTC

J: TRBJ1-2
D: TRBD1
size: NA
V: TRBV30
CDR3: CARGQGAFGYTF
DNA: TGTGCCCGCGGACAGGGGGCATTTGGCTACACCTTC

J: TRBJ1-2
D: NA
size: NA
V: TRBV6-5
CDR3: CASKLGLGWGYTF
DNA: TGTGCCAGCAAGCTGGGACTCGGGTGGGGCTACACCTTC

J: TRBJ1-5
D: NA
size: NA
V: TRBV7-2
CDR3: CASSSLTGWDQPQHF
DNA: TGTGCCAGCAGCTCATTAACAGGGTGGGATCAGCCCCAGCATTTT

J: TRBJ2-7
D: TRBD1
size: NA
V: TRBV6-5
CDR3: CASSIGTAYEQYF
DNA: TGTGCCAGCAGTATCGGGACAGCCTACGAGCAGTACTTC

J: TRBJ1-4
D: NA
size: NA
V: TRBV19
CDR3: CASSSRDWNEKLFF
DNA: TGTGCCAGTAGCAGCCGGGACTGGAATGAAAAACTGTTTTTT

J: TRBJ1-2
D: NA
size: NA
V: TRBV7-2
CDR3: CASSLVAMQAAGYTF
DNA: TGTGCCAGCAGCTTAGTTGCCATGCAAGCGGCGGGCTACACCTTC

J: TRBJ2-3
D: NA
size: NA
V: TRBV9
CDR3: CASSGLALSTDTQYF
DNA: TGTGCCAGCAGCGGATTAGCGCTAAGCACAGATACGCAGTATTTT

J: TRBJ1-2
D: NA
size: NA
V: TRBV5-1
CDR3: CASSLTDGGYTF
DNA: TGCGCCAGCAGCTTAACAGATGGTGGCTACACCTTC

J: TRBJ1-3
D: TRBD1
size: NA
V: TRBV28
CDR3: CASRTTGEDTIYF
DNA: TGTGCCAGCAGAACGACAGGGGAAGACACCATATATTTT

J: TRBJ2-3
D: TRBD2
size: NA
V: TRBV9
CDR3: CASSVQAGAGTDTQYF
DNA: TGTGCCAGCAGCGTACAAGCGGGAGCGGGCACAGATACGCAGTATTTT

J: TRBJ2-7
D: TRBD2
size: once
V: TRBV27
CDR3: CASSFASGSYEQYF
DNA: TGTGCCAGCAGTTTCGCTAGCGGGAGCTACGAGCAGTACTTC

J: TRBJ2-3
D: TRBD2
size: NA
V: TRBV7-9
CDR3: CASVTSANTDTQYF
DNA: TGTGCCAGCGTGACTAGCGCGAACACAGATACGCAGTATTTT

J: TRBJ1-1
D: NA
size: NA
V: TRBV19
CDR3: CASSTGQHTEAFF
DNA: TGTGCCAGTAGTACAGGACAGCACACTGAAGCTTTCTTT

J: TRBJ2-5
D: NA
size: NA
V: TRBV9
CDR3: CASSVDRTQGTQYF
DNA: TGTGCCAGCAGCGTAGATAGGACACAAGGGACCCAGTACTTC

J: TRBJ2-7
D: TRBD2
size: NA
V: TRBV6-6
CDR3: CASATGTSRYEQYF
DNA: TGTGCCAGCGCCACCGGGACTAGCCGATACGAGCAGTACTTC

J: TRBJ1-2
D: TRBD1
size: once
V: TRBV6-4
CDR3: CATQGDYGYTF
DNA: TGTGCCACCCAGGGGGACTATGGCTACACCTTC

J: TRBJ1-2
D: NA
size: NA
V: TRBV12-5
CDR3: CASGLGTGRGGYTF
DNA: TGTGCTAGTGGTTTAGGTACAGGGCGCGGCGGCTACACCTTC

J: TRBJ1-2
D: NA
size: NA
V: TRBV28
CDR3: CASSLVASYGYTF
DNA: TGTGCCAGCAGTTTAGTGGCCAGCTATGGCTACACCTTC

J: TRBJ1-4
D: NA
size: NA
V: TRBV20-1
CDR3: CSASSGGSEKLFF
DNA: TGCAGTGCTAGTTCGGGGGGCAGTGAAAAACTGTTTTTT

J: TRBJ1-2
D: TRBD1
size: once
V: TRBV18
CDR3: CASSPVTGEYGYTF
DNA: TGTGCCAGCTCACCAGTGACAGGGGAATATGGCTACACCTTC

J: TRBJ2-7
D: TRBD2
size: once
V: TRBV7-2
CDR3: CASSSRTSGAAYEQYF
DNA: TGTGCCAGCAGCTCCCGGACTAGCGGGGCAGCCTACGAGCAGTACTTC

J: TRBJ1-2
D: NA
size: NA
V: TRBV7-9
CDR3: CASSEAQGGYTF
DNA: TGTGCCAGCAGCGAAGCCCAGGGAGGCTACACCTTC

J: TRBJ1-1
D: NA
size: once
V: TRBV29-1
CDR3: CSVKQGNTEAFF
DNA: TGCAGCGTTAAACAGGGGAACACTGAAGCTTTCTTT

J: TRBJ2-7
D: TRBD1
size: NA
V: TRBV18
CDR3: CASSPLQGENYEQYF
DNA: TGTGCCAGCTCACCTCTACAGGGGGAAAACTACGAGCAGTACTTC

J: TRBJ1-4
D: NA
size: NA
V: TRBV28
CDR3: CASSRGNEKLFF
DNA: TGTGCCAGCAGTCGGGGAAATGAAAAACTGTTTTTT

J: TRBJ1-4
D: TRBD1
size: few
V: TRBV24-1
CDR3: CATSASPGSRGEIWEKLFF
DNA: TGTGCCACCAGTGCCTCCCCCGGGTCCAGGGGGGAGATTTGGGAAAAACTGTTTTTT

J: TRBJ2-1
D: TRBD2
size: NA
V: TRBV5-8
CDR3: CASSLGTSGNYNEQFF
DNA: TGTGCCAGCAGCCTTGGGACTAGCGGGAATTACAATGAGCAGTTCTTC

J: TRBJ1-3
D: TRBD1
size: NA
V: TRBV19
CDR3: CASSMTGKGNTIYF
DNA: TGTGCCAGTAGTATGACAGGGAAGGGAAACACCATATATTTT

J: TRBJ1-4
D: NA
size: NA
V: TRBV5-8
CDR3: CASSHRSNEKLFF
DNA: TGTGCCAGCAGCCACAGGAGTAATGAAAAACTGTTTTTT

J: TRBJ1-5
D: TRBD1
size: once
V: TRBV2
CDR3: CASSEGTGVQPQHF
DNA: TGTGCCAGCAGTGAAGGGACAGGGGTTCAGCCCCAGCATTTT

J: TRBJ2-1
D: NA
size: NA
V: TRBV11-2
CDR3: CASSSRSLNKRNEQFF
DNA: TGTGCCAGCAGCTCCCGGAGTCTAAACAAGAGGAATGAGCAGTTCTTC

J: TRBJ2-1
D: NA
size: few
V: TRBV19
CDR3: CASRTYKGADEQFF
DNA: TGTGCCAGTAGGACCTATAAAGGGGCGGATGAGCAGTTCTTC

J: TRBJ2-7
D: NA
size: NA
V: TRBV27
CDR3: CASSFFPEDEQYF
DNA: TGTGCCAGCAGTTTTTTCCCAGAGGACGAGCAGTACTTC

J: TRBJ2-7
D: TRBD2
size: NA
V: TRBV4-1
CDR3: CASSQDSGSGSYEQYF
DNA: TGCGCCAGCAGCCAAGATTCGGGTAGCGGGAGCTACGAGCAGTACTTC